The rows below give T cell receptor beta chains drawn from one sample of a study of blood T cells in healthy people across ages. TCRdb reprocessed the 5' RACE reads with MiXCR, giving one entry per CDR3 protein. The sample shows roughly 1,500,000 distinct CDR3 sequences, about 32% of them seen only once. The specimen was blood. The receptor set was obtained from a woman between 25 and 40 years old in good health. The CDR3 runs from the conserved cysteine through the conserved F or W. Each record gives: V gene, clone size, CDR3 length, J gene, D gene, CDR3 protein, CDR3 DNA. D genes are given only for firm matches. Clone size appears in some rows only: once, few, many, or a class for an expanded clone.

v_gene: TRBV20-1; abundance: few; len: 13; j_gene: TRBJ2-7; d_gene: NA; CDR3aa: CSPLGDFRYEQYF; CDR3nt: TGCAGTCCGTTAGGGGACTTTCGATACGAGCAGTACTTC
v_gene: TRBV7-7; abundance: NA; len: 14; j_gene: TRBJ2-3; d_gene: NA; CDR3aa: CACGGGLDTDTQYF; CDR3nt: TGTGCGTGTGGCGGGGGCCTTGACACAGATACGCAGTATTTT
v_gene: TRBV12-3/TRBV12-4; abundance: many; len: 16; j_gene: TRBJ2-3; d_gene: NA; CDR3aa: CASSLAAGLSTDTQYF; CDR3nt: TGTGCCAGCAGTTTAGCCGCGGGGTTGAGCACAGATACGCAGTATTTT
v_gene: TRBV7-9; abundance: NA; len: 14; j_gene: TRBJ1-5; d_gene: TRBD1; CDR3aa: CASSLQGADSSQHF; CDR3nt: TGTGCCAGCAGCTTACAGGGGGCGGACAGCTCCCAGCATTTT
v_gene: TRBV7-2; abundance: NA; len: 14; j_gene: TRBJ2-7; d_gene: NA; CDR3aa: CASSLGGLCYEQYF; CDR3nt: TGTGCCAGCAGCTTAGGGGGGCTCTGCTACGAGCAGTACTTC
v_gene: TRBV5-1; abundance: few; len: 13; j_gene: TRBJ1-5; d_gene: NA; CDR3aa: CASSLFEGQPQHF; CDR3nt: TGCGCCAGCAGCTTGTTCGAAGGCCAGCCCCAGCATTTT
v_gene: TRBV9; abundance: few; len: 15; j_gene: TRBJ1-5; d_gene: NA; CDR3aa: CASSVYGDINQPQHF; CDR3nt: TGTGCCAGCAGCGTCTATGGGGATATCAATCAGCCCCAGCATTTT
v_gene: TRBV10-3; abundance: few; len: 15; j_gene: TRBJ1-2; d_gene: NA; CDR3aa: CAISESPDRLYGYTF; CDR3nt: TGTGCCATCAGTGAGTCCCCGGACAGACTATATGGCTACACCTTC
v_gene: TRBV30; abundance: NA; len: 12; j_gene: TRBJ2-3; d_gene: NA; CDR3aa: CASYRGPYTQYF; CDR3nt: TGTGCTTCCTACCGGGGGCCTTATACGCAGTATTTT
v_gene: TRBV5-1; abundance: few; len: 15; j_gene: TRBJ1-1; d_gene: NA; CDR3aa: CASSLEEGSNTEAFF; CDR3nt: TGCGCCAGCAGCTTGGAGGAGGGGTCGAACACTGAAGCTTTCTTT
v_gene: TRBV20-1; abundance: NA; len: 14; j_gene: TRBJ2-3; d_gene: NA; CDR3aa: CSASQASSTDTQYF; CDR3nt: TGCAGTGCTTCGCAAGCGAGTAGCACAGATACGCAGTATTTT
v_gene: TRBV5-1; abundance: few; len: 14; j_gene: TRBJ2-3; d_gene: NA; CDR3aa: CASSLGTIEDTQYF; CDR3nt: TGCGCCAGCAGCTTAGGAACAATTGAAGATACGCAGTATTTT
v_gene: TRBV29-1; abundance: many; len: 13; j_gene: TRBJ2-7; d_gene: NA; CDR3aa: CSVIRLDSYEQYF; CDR3nt: TGCAGCGTCATAAGACTGGACTCCTACGAGCAGTACTTC
v_gene: TRBV18; abundance: NA; len: 13; j_gene: TRBJ2-1; d_gene: NA; CDR3aa: CASSQGEGHEQFF; CDR3nt: TGTGCCAGCTCACAGGGGGAGGGCCATGAACAGTTCTTC
v_gene: TRBV29-1; abundance: NA; len: 12; j_gene: TRBJ1-1; d_gene: NA; CDR3aa: CSGTLTGTEAFF; CDR3nt: TGCAGCGGAACCTTGACGGGCACTGAAGCTTTCTTT
v_gene: TRBV30; abundance: NA; len: 15; j_gene: TRBJ2-3; d_gene: NA; CDR3aa: CAWSRGQGGGDTQYF; CDR3nt: TGTGCCTGGAGTCGCGGGCAGGGCGGCGGAGATACGCAGTATTTT
v_gene: TRBV27; abundance: NA; len: 12; j_gene: TRBJ2-1; d_gene: NA; CDR3aa: CASGTGNNEQFF; CDR3nt: TGTGCCAGTGGGACGGGAAACAATGAGCAGTTCTTC
v_gene: TRBV30; abundance: NA; len: 17; j_gene: TRBJ1-2; d_gene: NA; CDR3aa: CAWSGAAARNADYGYTF; CDR3nt: TGTGCCTGGAGTGGGGCGGCGGCGCGGAACGCGGACTATGGCTACACCTTC
v_gene: TRBV7-9; abundance: few; len: 13; j_gene: TRBJ1-2; d_gene: NA; CDR3aa: CASRQPGPRGYTF; CDR3nt: TGTGCCAGCAGACAACCCGGCCCCAGGGGCTACACCTTC
v_gene: TRBV6-5; abundance: NA; len: 13; j_gene: TRBJ1-2; d_gene: NA; CDR3aa: CASSKLGLDGCTF; CDR3nt: TGTGCCAGCAGTAAGCTTGGACTGGATGGCTGCACCTTC
v_gene: TRBV3-1; abundance: NA; len: 14; j_gene: TRBJ2-1; d_gene: NA; CDR3aa: CASSVEPSPNEQFF; CDR3nt: TGTGCCAGCAGCGTAGAACCCTCTCCCAATGAGCAGTTCTTC
v_gene: TRBV6-5; abundance: few; len: 17; j_gene: TRBJ2-3; d_gene: TRBD2; CDR3aa: CASSYSFYRGGTDTQYF; CDR3nt: TGTGCCAGCAGTTACTCCTTCTACCGGGGGGGGACAGATACGCAGTATTTT
v_gene: TRBV5-5; abundance: NA; len: 13; j_gene: TRBJ2-5; d_gene: NA; CDR3aa: CASSLRTRETQYF; CDR3nt: TGTGCCAGCAGCTTACGGACACGGGAGACCCAGTACTTC
v_gene: TRBV27; abundance: NA; len: 15; j_gene: TRBJ2-4; d_gene: NA; CDR3aa: CASSPGSLAKNIQYF; CDR3nt: TGTGCCAGCAGTCCCGGATCTCTAGCCAAAAACATTCAGTACTTC
v_gene: TRBV20-1; abundance: NA; len: 14; j_gene: TRBJ2-3; d_gene: TRBD2; CDR3aa: CSASTAGVGDTQYF; CDR3nt: TGCAGTGCTAGTACAGCGGGAGTAGGGGATACGCAGTATTTT
v_gene: TRBV9; abundance: NA; len: 16; j_gene: TRBJ2-3; d_gene: TRBD1; CDR3aa: CASSEPTGPNTDTQYF; CDR3nt: TGTGCCAGCAGCGAGCCGACAGGGCCCAACACAGATACGCAGTATTTT
v_gene: TRBV6-1; abundance: NA; len: 13; j_gene: TRBJ1-2; d_gene: NA; CDR3aa: CASTILTNYGYTF; CDR3nt: TGTGCCAGCACCATCCTAACTAACTATGGCTACACCTTC
v_gene: TRBV6-1; abundance: NA; len: 16; j_gene: TRBJ2-7; d_gene: NA; CDR3aa: CASRAGGLLVGYEQYF; CDR3nt: TGTGCCAGCAGGGCCGGCGGCTTACTGGTGGGCTACGAGCAGTACTTC
v_gene: TRBV28; abundance: few; len: 16; j_gene: TRBJ2-7; d_gene: TRBD2; CDR3aa: CASSSPGLAISYEQYF; CDR3nt: TGTGCCAGCAGTTCGCCGGGACTAGCGATTTCCTACGAGCAGTACTTC
v_gene: TRBV6-5; abundance: NA; len: 13; j_gene: TRBJ2-1; d_gene: NA; CDR3aa: CASTSWMDNEQFF; CDR3nt: TGTGCCAGCACGTCTTGGATGGACAATGAGCAGTTCTTC
v_gene: TRBV20-1; abundance: NA; len: 17; j_gene: TRBJ2-1; d_gene: NA; CDR3aa: CSAYGHSPHSSYNEQFF; CDR3nt: TGCAGTGCCTATGGACACTCGCCGCATTCCTCCTACAATGAGCAGTTCTTC
v_gene: TRBV20-1; abundance: NA; len: 13; j_gene: TRBJ2-5; d_gene: NA; CDR3aa: CSARDADQETQYF; CDR3nt: TGCAGTGCTAGAGATGCGGATCAGGAGACCCAGTACTTC
v_gene: TRBV6-5; abundance: NA; len: 16; j_gene: TRBJ2-1; d_gene: NA; CDR3aa: CASSSLGGLTYNEQFF; CDR3nt: TGTGCCAGCAGTTCCTTGGGCGGTCTTACCTACAATGAGCAGTTCTTC
v_gene: TRBV5-1; abundance: NA; len: 15; j_gene: TRBJ2-5; d_gene: NA; CDR3aa: CASSPESGDQETQYF; CDR3nt: TGCGCCAGCAGCCCCGAGTCCGGTGACCAAGAGACCCAGTACTTC
v_gene: TRBV12-3/TRBV12-4; abundance: few; len: 16; j_gene: TRBJ1-5; d_gene: TRBD1; CDR3aa: CASSLGGTGFSQPQHF; CDR3nt: TGTGCCAGCAGTTTAGGAGGGACAGGGTTCTCGCAGCCCCAGCATTTT
v_gene: TRBV12-3/TRBV12-4; abundance: few; len: 14; j_gene: TRBJ1-1; d_gene: NA; CDR3aa: CASSLGRRDTEAFF; CDR3nt: TGTGCCAGCAGTTTGGGCAGGCGGGACACTGAAGCTTTCTTT
v_gene: TRBV19; abundance: NA; len: 12; j_gene: TRBJ2-1; d_gene: NA; CDR3aa: CASSIAGDEQFF; CDR3nt: TGTGCCAGTAGTATAGCAGGGGATGAGCAGTTCTTC
v_gene: TRBV9; abundance: many; len: 15; j_gene: TRBJ2-5; d_gene: NA; CDR3aa: CASSPDGSMMETQYF; CDR3nt: TGTGCCAGCAGCCCCGATGGGTCAATGATGGAGACCCAGTACTTC
v_gene: TRBV6-2/TRBV6-3; abundance: few; len: 16; j_gene: TRBJ2-1; d_gene: TRBD2; CDR3aa: CASSYRGLAGNNEQFF; CDR3nt: TGTGCCAGCAGTTACCGTGGACTAGCGGGAAACAATGAGCAGTTCTTC
v_gene: TRBV27; abundance: few; len: 15; j_gene: TRBJ2-7; d_gene: NA; CDR3aa: CASSLSPGSSYEQYF; CDR3nt: TGTGCCAGCAGTTTATCCCCGGGAAGCTCCTACGAGCAGTACTTC
v_gene: TRBV20-1; abundance: NA; len: 21; j_gene: TRBJ2-1; d_gene: NA; CDR3aa: CSAIRSFGPPTRIWSYNEQFF; CDR3nt: TGTAGTGCTATTCGTTCATTTGGACCGCCCACCCGAATATGGTCCTACAATGAGCAGTTCTTC
v_gene: TRBV10-1; abundance: few; len: 14; j_gene: TRBJ2-1; d_gene: NA; CDR3aa: CASTERPDGNEQFF; CDR3nt: TGCGCCAGCACCGAGCGTCCCGATGGCAATGAGCAGTTCTTC
v_gene: TRBV4-1; abundance: NA; len: 16; j_gene: TRBJ1-5; d_gene: NA; CDR3aa: CASSQQLWASNQPQHF; CDR3nt: TGCGCCAGCAGCCAACAGCTCTGGGCGAGCAATCAGCCCCAGCATTTT
v_gene: TRBV5-1; abundance: many; len: 13; j_gene: TRBJ2-7; d_gene: NA; CDR3aa: CASRKQDNYEQYF; CDR3nt: TGCGCCAGCAGGAAACAGGACAACTACGAGCAGTACTTC
v_gene: TRBV27; abundance: NA; len: 15; j_gene: TRBJ2-5; d_gene: NA; CDR3aa: CASSPLTEGGETQYF; CDR3nt: TGTGCCAGCAGTCCTCTGACTGAGGGGGGAGAGACCCAGTACTTC
v_gene: TRBV5-1; abundance: NA; len: 14; j_gene: TRBJ1-1; d_gene: NA; CDR3aa: CASSSRGGLTEAFF; CDR3nt: TGCGCCAGCAGCTCCCGCGGGGGGCTCACTGAAGCTTTCTTT
v_gene: TRBV7-9; abundance: few; len: 16; j_gene: TRBJ2-7; d_gene: TRBD1; CDR3aa: CASSSTGDRGFYEQYF; CDR3nt: TGTGCCAGCAGCTCGACCGGGGACAGGGGGTTCTACGAGCAGTACTTC